This TCR beta chain was observed in a study of blood T cells in healthy people across ages (dated by TCRdb to 2014 to 2015). With respect to the entire study: Template switching captured roughly one uniquely barcoded TCR beta cDNA molecule per two T cells in model experiments. To track age-related changes in TCR beta repertoire diversity, the study relied on deep sequencing normalized with unique cDNA molecular identifiers. Four age groups were formed from the donors: young (average approximately 15 years), middle-aged (roughly 38), aged (about 62) and long-lived (roughly 88). Two additional independent replicas of 1 million unique cDNA reads from the same blood draw were analyzed for two donors (one aged 18 to 30 and one aged 80 or older). Broader findings and caveats from the paper: Estimates of total diversity based on one million sequenced T cells were regarded as lower bounds and as underestimates. Conclusive comparison of naive and antigen-experienced compartments was prevented by the profiling of bulk unsorted PBMCs. Observed TCR beta diversity per million T cells fell roughly linearly with age, and a significant reduction was already apparent by age roughly 40. Observed TCR beta diversity correlated strongly with the percentage of naive T cells measured by flow cytometry. Donor CMV infection status was unknown, potentially confounding age-related changes in expanded clonotypes. Compared with the aged group, more naive CD4+ T cells, fewer expanded clones and increased TCR diversity were shown by the long-lived group, suggesting age selection.

The roughly 39 donors, aged roughly 6 to 95 years, were systemically healthy Caucasian individuals from Russia. Each donor gave roughly 9 milliliters of peripheral blood, drawn into EDTA-treated Vacutainer tubes. Ficoll-Paque density-gradient centrifugation was used to isolate PBMCs, with at least 7 million per sample. Total RNA, at least 6 micrograms per sample, was extracted from PBMCs with Trizol reagent. Naive CD45RAhigh/CD27high T cell percentages were measured by flow cytometry on a PBMC aliquot from every donor. Libraries were prepared through 5' RACE. Sequenced on an Illumina HiSeq 2500. A second PCR of about 6 to 12 cycles was performed with a sample-barcoded 5' primer and a J-beta primer mix. Each TCR beta cDNA molecule received a unique molecular identifier from a template-switch 5' adaptor carrying 12 random nucleotides. At least 2.5 million CDR3-containing paired-end reads were obtained from each sample. All of the RNA was converted into first-strand cDNA using the Mint cDNA synthesis kit, with a TRBC-specific oligonucleotide serving as the primer. All cDNA was treated with uracil-DNA glycosylase and then went through a first 18-cycle PCR with the universal primers M1SS and BC2_uni_R. The published analysis was carried out like this. For normalization, 1 million high-quality reads were randomly selected from each sample, with every read carrying a distinct molecular identifier. Reads sharing molecular identifiers were discarded rather than binned into consensus sequences. MiTCR, set to a Q25 quality threshold and the strictest error-elimination algorithm, was used for CDR3 identification, clonotype clustering and error correction. Lower-bound total TCR beta diversity was estimated with a nonparametric unseen species model using Euler transformation. TCRdb's own reprocessing of the public reads used fastp at Q25 and MiXCR and kept productive beta chains. Every CDR3 protein is listed once, alongside the most common genes and DNA of its rows. TCRdb's processing, not the authors', yielded these V and J calls. The sample contains about 930,000 distinct CDR3 sequences, about 29% of them found a single time. Of the sample, approximately 10% falls within the top ten clones.

A note on this clonotype: What antigen it recognizes has not been identified. Base qualities are not recorded, but no much larger clone differs from it by a single base.

The CDR3 goes from the cysteine to the phenylalanine over 12 residues. The kept DNA is CDR3 alone, 36 bases in frame from the first base. V lost 12 bases and J lost 5 bases, and the count of bases not matched to a germline gene is 6. Reading the germline V gene gives CDR1 KGHDR and CDR2 SFDVKD. The same specimen was also included in a second study, on T cells of mothers and their children. Per the second study: Nine systemically healthy Caucasian individuals served as donors, namely three mothers together with their six children. cDNA synthesis used all of the extracted RNA, with approximately 1.4 ug of RNA in each 15 ul reaction. Sample barcodes and 2-4 random nucleotides were added via the M1S primer in the second PCR. Over 8.5 million TCR beta CDR3 reads came from each mother, compared with millions of reads from each child. Thymic selection shapes the output of TCR recombination in a similar way in related and unrelated pairs, and inherited differences have a minor effect. Normalized repertoire overlap in related mother-child pairs was always slightly higher than in unrelated mother-child pairs, but the difference was never significant. No persistent microchimeric T cell clones were detected, at a sensitivity of approximately 110 clones per million clonotypes. Deep NGS was used in the study to compare the TCR beta repertoires of mothers and children and to look for features that separate related mother-child pairs from unrelated individuals. Mothers averaged around 40 +/- 4 years of age and children averaged around 10 +/- 4 years. After adapter ligation was performed with NEBNext reagents, the libraries were sequenced on an Illumina HiSeq 2000 with 100+100 nt paired-end reads. To prevent cross-contamination, the mother and child libraries were prepared a month apart and were sequenced in separate runs. Each donor had between about 500,000 and 2,100,000 distinct TCR beta clonotypes identified. Naive TCR beta clonotypes were estimated from low-frequency clonotypes matched to each donor's FACS-determined naive share, without sorting.

The chain is encoded by TRBV24-1 joined to TRBJ1-1; 9 nucleotides in the junction match TRBD1. The sample taken for sequencing was blood. The receptor's source is a woman aged 40 to 55 in good health. DNA sequence: TGTGCCGCGGACAGGGGCAGAACTGAAGCTTTCTTT. This translates into CAADRGRTEAFF.